The T cell receptor (beta chain) described here comes from a study of T cells in localized non-small cell lung cancer. Notes on the study in general: Without multi-region sequencing, intratumor heterogeneity could not be excluded. Uninvolved adjacent lung had more T cell clonality than any other tissue, topping tumor. Out of the top 100 tumor clones, a median around 57 were seen in adjacent lung. Higher T cell density in the blood was associated with longer overall survival, whereas higher adjacent-lung clonality associated with shorter survival.

Note on this clone: Its antigen is currently unknown.

Profiling relied on immunoSEQ multiplex PCR, and the TCRdb table lists in-frame clones only, not all of them. Of 37,000 or so clones listed, 75% to 90% were seen once; the top ten hold 2.5% to 3.5%. Germline CDR1 ENHRY, CDR2 SYGVKD. The CDR3 is 16 amino acids. The ends lost 4 bases at V and 0 bases at J; junction bases unmatched: 9. The chain combines TRBV10-3 with TRBJ2-7, with TRBD2 matching 7 bases. The input for sequencing was peripheral blood, taken before any cancer treatment. This TCR came from a woman aged 40-70 years with stage I lung adenocarcinoma. The CDR3 region is CAISGGGTRHSYEQYF. The CDR3 nucleotides are TGTGCCATCAGTGGGGGGGGGACTCGCCACTCCTACGAGCAGTACTTC.